Detailed here is one T cell receptor (beta chain). Its antigen remains undetermined. Base qualities were left out, and no much larger clone turns up one base away. The axillary draining lymph nodes of breast cancer patients were the source of the lymph node samples. Instrument used: Illumina HiSeq 2000. TCR beta chain libraries were generated through multiplex PCR amplification. The amplified TCR beta chain products were analyzed by high-throughput sequencing. TCRdb redid the processing of the public reads, applying fastp at Q25 and MiXCR, and retained in-frame beta chains. Records with the same CDR3 protein are collapsed into one entry carrying the most frequent genes and DNA. This sample lists roughly 80,000 distinct CDR3 sequences; roughly 19% were detected once. The ten largest clones take up 2% to 2.5% of the sample. The sample is drawn from a study of breast tumors, draining lymph nodes, adjacent tissues (dated by TCRdb to the mid-2010s). At the level of the whole study: TCR beta repertoires were compared across tumor, adjacent nontumor tissue and axillary lymph nodes obtained from breast cancer patients. The study was designed to assess the relationships and possible T-cell exchange between tumor, surrounding tissue and draining lymph node repertoires in human breast cancer.

CDR3 length: 15 amino acids, cysteine to phenylalanine. The kept DNA is CDR3 alone, 45 bases in frame from the first base. The germline V gene specifies MDHEN as CDR1 and SYDVKM as CDR2. V is reduced by 8 bases and J by 4 bases, leaving a spacing of 19 bases between them. Study-wide findings and limitations: T-cell repertoire diversity in tumors was found to be lower than in lymph nodes but higher than in nontumor tissue, and preferential V and J gene usage was observed. A scenario in which most tumor T cells derive from the lymph node and then expand within tumor tissue was judged to be consistent with the data. The study presented the conclusion that tumor T cells originate in lymph nodes as consistent with a hypothesis, not as something directly demonstrated. In luminal-like breast cancer, tumor and nontumor tissue repertoires resembled each other significantly more than in basal-like breast cancer.

Recombination connected TRBV28 to TRBJ2-3; tentative D gene TRBD1, with 7 bases matching. The sequence derives from a female donor with breast cancer. Some clones in this sample may be carry-over from other donors' samples. Source material: axillary lymph node tissue. The sequenced DNA: TGTGCCAGCGGGCCAGGGGGACTTCGCGCAGATACGCAGTATTTT. The translation is CASGPGGLRADTQYF.